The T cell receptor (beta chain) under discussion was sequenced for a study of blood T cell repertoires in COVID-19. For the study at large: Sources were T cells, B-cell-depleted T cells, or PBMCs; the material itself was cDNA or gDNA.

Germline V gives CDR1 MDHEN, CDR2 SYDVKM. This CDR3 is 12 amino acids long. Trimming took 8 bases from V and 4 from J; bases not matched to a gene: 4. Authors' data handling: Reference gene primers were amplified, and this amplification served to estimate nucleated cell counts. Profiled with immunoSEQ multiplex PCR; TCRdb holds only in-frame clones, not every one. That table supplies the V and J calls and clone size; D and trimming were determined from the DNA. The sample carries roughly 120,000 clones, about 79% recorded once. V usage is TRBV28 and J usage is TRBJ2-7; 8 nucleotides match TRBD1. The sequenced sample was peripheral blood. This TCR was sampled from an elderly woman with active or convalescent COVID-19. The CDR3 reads CASGQGKYEQYF. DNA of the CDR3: TGTGCCAGCGGACAGGGAAAATACGAGCAGTACTTC.